This T cell receptor (beta chain) was sequenced in a study of shared clonotypes between healthy human individuals. Study context: CD4 naive and memory got three plates each, CD8 naive two, CD8 memory one.

The CDR3 contains 14 residues. Trimming removed 0 bases from V and 6 bases from J, with 12 bases in between. Germline V gene data show CDR1 as GTSNPN and CDR2 as SVGIG (reference sequence). Naive CD8 isolation took CD45RO-negative cells positively selected for CCR7 and excluded terminally differentiated effector memory CD45RA+ cells. Sequencing was performed with immunoSEQ multiplex PCR; in TCRdb, only in-frame clones are kept and a portion is missing. The profile covers some 2 million clones, with just under 95% appearing a single time and around 1.2% taken by the ten largest. Sequenced: naive CD8+ T cells sorted from blood. This TCR derives from a man in his late teens or twenties in good health. The chain links TRBV30 to TRBJ1-5; weak D call: TRBD1 (5 bases). This CDR3 is CAWSVEQGSQPQHF. The CDR3 region has the DNA TGTGCCTGGAGTGTAGAGCAGGGCAGTCAGCCCCAGCATTTT.